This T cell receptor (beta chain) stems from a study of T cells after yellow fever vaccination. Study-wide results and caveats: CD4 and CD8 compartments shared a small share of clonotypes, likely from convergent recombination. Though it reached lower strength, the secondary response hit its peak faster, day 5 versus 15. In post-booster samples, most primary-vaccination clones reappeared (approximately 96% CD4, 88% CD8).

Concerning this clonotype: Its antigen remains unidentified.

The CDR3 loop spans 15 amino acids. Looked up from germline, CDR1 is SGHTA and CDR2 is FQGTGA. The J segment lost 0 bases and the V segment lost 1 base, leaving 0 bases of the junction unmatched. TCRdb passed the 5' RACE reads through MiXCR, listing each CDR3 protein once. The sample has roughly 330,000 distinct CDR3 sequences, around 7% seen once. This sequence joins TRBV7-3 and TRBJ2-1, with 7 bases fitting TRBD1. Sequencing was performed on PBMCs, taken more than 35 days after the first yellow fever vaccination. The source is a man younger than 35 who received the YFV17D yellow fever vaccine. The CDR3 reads CASSLNRGSYNEQFF. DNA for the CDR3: TGTGCCAGCAGCTTAAACAGGGGCTCCTACAATGAGCAGTTCTTC. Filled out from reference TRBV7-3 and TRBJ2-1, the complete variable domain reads GAGVSQTPSNKVTEKGKYVELRCDPISGHTALYWYRQSLGQGPEFLIYFQGTGAADDSGLPNDRFFAVRPEGSVSTLKIQRTERGDSAVYLCASSLNRGSYNEQFFGPGTRLTVL.